A single sample gave rise to the 14 T cell receptor beta chains below, sequenced in a study of Ad26.COV2.S vaccination and SARS-CoV-2 variants. Clones were read by immunoSEQ multiplex PCR, and TCRdb kept only the in-frame ones, dropping some. The data show 200,000 to 300,000 clones, 70% to 90% seen once. The treatment denotes: around 19 received Ad26.COV2.S at low or high dose, single or two shots; about 5 received placebo; per-sample allocation not given. The study sampled participants on day 63 after the first vaccine or placebo injection. Sample: peripheral blood, taken in a trial of Ad26.COV2.S vaccine versus placebo. The receptors were gathered from a person aged 18-60 years who received the Ad26.COV2.S COVID-19 vaccine or a placebo.

This clone appeared a single time. The chain joins TRBV7-9 to TRBJ2-3; D is possibly TRBD2 (5 bases). The V gene's germline CDR1 is SEHNR and CDR2 FQNEAQ (reference sequence). Trimming removed 1 base at V and 2 bases at J, with 10 bases between. This CDR3 comprises 15 residues. CDR3 in DNA: TGTGCCAGCAGCTTAGTACTAGACCTCACAGATACGCAGTATTTT. This sequence encodes CASSLVLDLTDTQYF.

The V and J genes are TRBV19 and TRBJ1-1, with 7 bases fitting TRBD1. This CDR3 has 16 residues. CDR1 and CDR2 from the germline V gene are LNHDA and SQIVND (reference sequence). V was clipped by 5 bases and J by 3 bases; unmatched bases: 12. DNA for the CDR3: TGTGCCAGTAGTTCAGACAGGGCCGGTGAGGACACTGAAGCTTTCTTT. Protein sequence: CASSSDRAGEDTEAFF. Full variable domain (missing parts from reference TRBV19 and TRBJ1-1): DGGITQSPKYLFRKEGQNVTLSCEQNLNHDAMYWYRQDPGQGLRLIYYSQIVNDFQKGDIAEGYSVSREKKESFPLTVTSAQKNPTAFYLCASSSDRAGEDTEAFFGQGTRLTVV.

The chain links TRBV3-1 (or the pseudogene TRBV3-2) to TRBJ2-2; D call uncertain. This CDR3 region has 11 residues. The V and J ends lost 4 bases and 6 bases respectively, with 3 bases between them. Germline V gene data show CDR1 as LGHDT and CDR2 as YNNKEL (reference sequence). CDR3 amino acids: CASSRAGELFF. The CDR3, as DNA: TGTGCCAGCAGCCGAGCCGGGGAGCTGTTTTTT.

This chain connects TRBV4-3 to TRBJ1-2; 7 nucleotides align to TRBD1. The J segment lost 5 bases and the V segment lost 0 bases, leaving 18 bases of the junction unmatched. The V gene's germline CDR1 is LGHNA and CDR2 YSLEER. This CDR3 has 19 residues. The CDR3 spells CASSQDRDSRSLASYGYTF. The CDR3, as DNA: TGCGCCAGCAGCCAAGATAGGGACAGCCGGTCCCTCGCCTCATATGGCTACACCTTC.

This rearrangement joins TRBV7-2 to TRBJ2-3, with D perhaps TRBD1 (6 bases). CDR1 SGHTA and CDR2 FQGNSA come from the germline V gene. The CDR3 has 16 residues. Trimming shortened V by 3 bases and J by 1 base, and 14 bases separated the two germline ends. Here the CDR3 reads CASSFLTGLGTDTQYF. As DNA, the CDR3 is TGTGCCAGCAGCTTCCTCACAGGGCTGGGCACAGATACGCAGTATTTT.

The chain recombines TRBV7-8 with TRBJ2-2; D may be TRBD1 (5 bases). V lost 10 bases, J lost 0 bases, and 15 bases lay in between. This CDR3 has 15 residues. CDR1 and CDR2 from the germline V gene are SGHVS and FQNEAQ. The CDR3 reads CATTPDTANTGELFF. CDR3 nucleotides: TGTGCCACCACCCCGGACACCGCGAACACCGGGGAGCTGTTTTTT.

This chain links TRBV7-2 with TRBJ2-5; D may be TRBD2 (6 bases). The germline V gene has CDR1 SGHTA and CDR2 FQGNSA. The CDR3 is 15 residues long. V lost 1 base and J lost 1, with 10 bases in between. The CDR3 region is CASSLVRGIQETQYF. Written as DNA, the CDR3 is TGTGCCAGCAGCTTAGTCCGGGGGATCCAAGAGACCCAGTACTTC.

The chain joins TRBV28 to TRBJ1-6; the D gene is possibly TRBD1 (5 bases). Trimming left V 6 bases short and J 10 bases short, with 7 bases between. This CDR3 comprises 11 residues. Germline V gene data show CDR1 as MDHEN and CDR2 as SYDVKM. CDR3 amino acids: CASRGHSPLHF. DNA of the CDR3: TGTGCCAGCAGGGGGCACTCACCCCTCCACTTT.

The chain is built from TRBV7-6 and TRBJ2-1; the match to TRBD2 covers 13 bases. Germline V CDR1 and CDR2: SGHVS, FNYEAQ. With 5 bases clipped from V and 2 bases from J, the junction kept 6 bases outside the gene matches. This CDR3 is built from 17 residues. The CDR3 protein is CASSPRGLAGPYNEQFF. The DNA of the CDR3 is TGTGCCAGCAGCCCAAGGGGACTAGCGGGACCCTACAATGAGCAGTTCTTC.

V and J are TRBV2 and TRBJ1-5; no clear D. The CDR3 is 14 amino acids. V was clipped by 1 base and J by 4 bases, with 8 bases between them. CDR1 and CDR2 from the germline V gene are SNHLY and FYNNEI. The DNA of the CDR3 is TGTGCCAGCAGTGAAGGCATGGGGAATCAGCCCCAGCATTTT. This encodes CASSEGMGNQPQHF.

V usage is TRBV10-3 and J usage is TRBJ2-3; 10 nucleotides match TRBD2. The germline gives CDR1 ENHRY, CDR2 SYGVKD. CDR3 length equals 17 residues. Trimming removed 4 bases from V and 7 bases from J; junction bases left unmatched: 14. CDR3 nucleotide sequence: TGTGCCATCAGTGGTGGGGCTAGCGGGGGTATTGCAAATACGCAGTATTTT. Its protein is CAISGGASGGIANTQYF.

The CDR3 bases are TGTGCCAGCAGTGAATGGGAGTCGGCGTCGCCCCTCCACTTT. It yields the protein CASSEWESASPLHF. This chain uses TRBV25-1 with TRBJ1-6; D remains unclear. Trimming took off 1 base at V and 13 bases at J, with 14 bases between the two ends. The CDR3 consists of 14 residues. CDR1 and CDR2 from the germline V gene are MGHDK and SYGVNS.

The rearrangement links TRBV12-3 or TRBV12-4 to TRBJ1-3; D gene ambiguous. The V and J ends lost 6 bases and 11 bases respectively, with 14 bases between them. The CDR3 is 12 amino acids. The CDR3 DNA reads as TGTGCCAGCAGCACACTGAATAGCGCCATATATTTT. It is translated as CASSTLNSAIYF.

The CDR3 DNA sequence: TGCAGCGTTGATGGGTCAGAGACATACAATGAGCAGTTCTTC. It specifies CSVDGSETYNEQFF. The chain employs TRBV29-1 and TRBJ2-1; the D is unclear. This CDR3 comprises 14 residues. V was pared by 3 bases and J by 4 bases, with 13 bases between. Germline V CDR1 and CDR2: SQVTM, ANQGSEA.